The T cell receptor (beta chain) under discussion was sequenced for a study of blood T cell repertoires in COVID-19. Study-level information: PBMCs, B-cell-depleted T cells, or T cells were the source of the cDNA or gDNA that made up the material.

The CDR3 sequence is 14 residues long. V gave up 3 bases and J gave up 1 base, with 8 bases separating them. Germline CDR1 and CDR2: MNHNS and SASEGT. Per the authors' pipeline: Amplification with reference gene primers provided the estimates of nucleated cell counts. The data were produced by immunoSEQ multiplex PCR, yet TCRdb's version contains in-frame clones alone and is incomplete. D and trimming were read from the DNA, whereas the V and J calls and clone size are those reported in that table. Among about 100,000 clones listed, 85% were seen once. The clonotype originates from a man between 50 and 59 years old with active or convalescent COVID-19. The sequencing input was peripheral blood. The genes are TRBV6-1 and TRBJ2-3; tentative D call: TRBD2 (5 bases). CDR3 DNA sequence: TGTGCCAGCAGTGATGTGGAGGGCACAGATACGCAGTATTTT. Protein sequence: CASSDVEGTDTQYF.